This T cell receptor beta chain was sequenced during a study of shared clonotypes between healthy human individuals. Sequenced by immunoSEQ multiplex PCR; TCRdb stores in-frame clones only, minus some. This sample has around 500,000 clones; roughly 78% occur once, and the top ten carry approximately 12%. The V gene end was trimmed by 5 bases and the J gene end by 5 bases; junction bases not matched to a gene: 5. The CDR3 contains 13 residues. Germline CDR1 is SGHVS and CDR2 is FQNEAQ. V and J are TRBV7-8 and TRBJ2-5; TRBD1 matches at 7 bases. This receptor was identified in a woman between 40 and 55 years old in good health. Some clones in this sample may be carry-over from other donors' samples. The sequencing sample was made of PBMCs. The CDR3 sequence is CASSTGQEETQYF. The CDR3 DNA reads TGTGCCAGCAGCACCGGACAGGAGGAGACCCAGTACTTC.